Presented here are 13 T cell receptor beta chains from one specimen sequenced in a study of identical twins. TCRdb reprocessed the 5' RACE reads via MiXCR and lists one record per CDR3 protein. The table lists 1.5 million to 2 million distinct CDR3 sequences, roughly 35% of them singletons. The sequenced sample consisted of cord blood. All receptors come from a newborn girl in good health.

The rearrangement joins TRBV7-8 to TRBJ2-5; no reliable D call. The CDR3 spans 13 residues. Trimming left V 5 bases short and J 5 bases short, with 12 bases between. Germline CDR1 and CDR2: SGHVS and FQNEAQ. The CDR3 nucleotides are TGTGCCAGCAGCACCAACCCCACTGAGACCCAGTACTTC. It codes for CASSTNPTETQYF. The whole variable domain, filled in from reference TRBV7-8 and TRBJ2-5, reads GAGVSQSPRYKVAKRGQDVALRCDPISGHVSLFWYQQALGQGPEFLTYFQNEAQLDKSGLPSDRFFAERPEGSVSTLKIQRTQQEDSAVYLCASSTNPTETQYFGPGTRLLVL.

A single count supports this clonotype. A much larger clone lies one base from this, so it may be a read error. The chain carries TRBV29-1 and TRBJ2-7; unclear D gene. CDR1 and CDR2 (germline): SQVTM, ANQGSEA. This CDR3 is built from 12 residues. Trimming pared 0 bases from V and 7 bases from J, leaving 10 bases between. The CDR3 region has the DNA TGCAGCGTTGAAGATCAAGGAGATGAGCAGTACTTC. Translated: CSVEDQGDEQYF.

This clonotype was seen only a few times. V is TRBV9 and J is TRBJ2-1; TRBD1 aligns across 7 bases. The J segment lost 7 bases and the V segment lost 4 bases, leaving 5 bases of the junction unmatched. This CDR3 spans 13 amino acids. CDR1 SGDLS and CDR2 YYNGEE come from the germline V gene. The CDR3 sequence: CASSFTTGNEQFF. CDR3 DNA: TGTGCCAGCAGCTTTACGACAGGGAATGAGCAGTTCTTC.

In DNA, the CDR3 is TGTGCCAGCAGCCAAGTCGTGACAGGGCGTCGGGAGCAGTACTTC. Protein product: CASSQVVTGRREQYF. This sequence joins TRBV3-1 and TRBJ2-5, with D perhaps matching TRBD1 (7 bases). V was shortened by 1 base and J by 11 bases, with 20 bases between the two germline ends. Germline lookup yields CDR1 LGHDT and CDR2 YNNKEL (reference sequence). The CDR3 runs 15 residues.

This chain uses TRBV4-2 with TRBJ2-1, with D perhaps matching TRBD2 (5 bases). The CDR3 loop spans 15 amino acids. V lost 4 bases and J lost 5, with 15 bases in between. Germline CDR1 LGHNA, CDR2 YNFKEQ. Here the CDR3 DNA reads TGTGCCAGCAGCCTTCGGACTGGCCCAGACAATGAGCAGTTCTTC. This sequence encodes CASSLRTGPDNEQFF.

This clonotype came up a few times. A much larger clone sits a single nucleotide away, making a read error possible. The chain recombines TRBV6-5 with TRBJ1-2; weak D call: TRBD1 (6 bases). V gave up 5 bases and J gave up 0 bases, with 10 bases separating them. The CDR3 is made up of 14 amino acids. Germline CDR1 MNHEY, CDR2 SVGAGI. This CDR3 reads CASSRDMANYGYTF. CDR3 DNA: TGTGCCAGCAGTCGGGACATGGCTAACTATGGCTACACCTTC.

The J gene is TRBJ2-1, the V gene TRBV3-1; 12 bases align to TRBD2. Unmatched junction bases numbered 8, after V lost 0 bases and J lost 8 bases. The CDR3 is made up of 17 amino acids. The germline V gene has CDR1 LGHDT and CDR2 YNNKEL (reference sequence). The CDR3 loop is CASSQDMASGGVDEQFF. Written as DNA, the CDR3 is TGTGCCAGCAGCCAAGATATGGCTAGCGGGGGGGTCGATGAGCAGTTCTTC.

This clonotype was counted only a few times. The CDR3 nucleotides read TGTGCCAGCGCGGGGACTGGGGGAATTGCAGATACGCAGTATTTT. The encoded protein is CASAGTGGIADTQYF. V and J are TRBV27 and TRBJ2-3; D perhaps matches TRBD2 (6 bases). The CDR3 consists of 15 residues. The germline V gene encodes CDR1 MNHEY and CDR2 SMNVEV (reference sequence). Deletions cut 8 bases from V and 4 bases from J, with 19 bases between.

This clonotype has a handful of counts. The chain has TRBV7-9 and TRBJ1-5; D ambiguous. Germline CDR1 SEHNR, CDR2 FQNEAQ (reference sequence). CDR3 length: 16 residues. The ends were cut back, 2 bases at V and 7 bases at J, with 18 bases in the middle. The CDR3: CASSLSAGVSGQPQHF. For the CDR3, the DNA is TGTGCCAGCAGCTTATCAGCGGGCGTGTCCGGGCAGCCCCAGCATTTT. Full variable domain (missing parts from reference TRBV7-9 and TRBJ1-5): DTGVSQNPRHKITKRGQNVTFRCDPISEHNRLYWYRQTLGQGPEFLTYFQNEAQLEKSRLLSDRFSAERPKGSFSTLEIQRTEQGDSAMYLCASSLSAGVSGQPQHFGDGTRLSIL.

V gene TRBV5-1 combines with J gene TRBJ2-5; 10 nucleotides align to TRBD2. V lost 0 bases, J lost 1 base, and 6 bases stayed unmatched. This CDR3 region has 17 residues. The germline V gene has CDR1 SGHRS and CDR2 YFSETQ. CDR3 amino acids: CASSLVLAGDLQETQYF. CDR3 sequence (DNA): TGCGCCAGCAGCTTGGTTCTAGCGGGGGACCTCCAAGAGACCCAGTACTTC.

The rearrangement joins TRBV5-1 to TRBJ2-1; D is perhaps TRBD2 (5 bases). CDR1 SGHRS and CDR2 YFSETQ come from the germline V gene. V shed 2 bases and J shed 4 bases, with 16 bases lying between them. CDR3 size: 16 residues. CDR3 protein: CASSFVIGRGYNEQFF. In nucleotides, the CDR3 is TGCGCCAGCAGCTTCGTTATAGGGAGAGGGTACAATGAGCAGTTCTTC.

This clonotype was detected a few times. The rearrangement joins TRBV20-1 to TRBJ2-4; TRBD2 agrees at 10 bases. Germline V CDR1 and CDR2: DFQATT, SNEGSKA (reference sequence). The CDR3 loop spans 18 amino acids. V gave up 1 base and J gave up 0 bases; unmatched junction bases: 9. The CDR3: CSARGAGGPTIAKNIQYF. CDR3 bases: TGCAGTGCTAGAGGAGCGGGAGGGCCTACAATAGCCAAAAACATTCAGTACTTC.

This clonotype appeared many times. The gene calls are TRBV27 and TRBJ2-7; D is unclear. The CDR3 is 13 residues long. Germline V gives CDR1 MNHEY, CDR2 SMNVEV (reference sequence). V lost 4 bases to trimming and J lost 3 bases, with 10 bases between them. CDR3 in DNA: TGTGCCAGCAGTTCCCTCCTGCACTACGAGCAGTACTTC. Translating gives CASSSLLHYEQYF.